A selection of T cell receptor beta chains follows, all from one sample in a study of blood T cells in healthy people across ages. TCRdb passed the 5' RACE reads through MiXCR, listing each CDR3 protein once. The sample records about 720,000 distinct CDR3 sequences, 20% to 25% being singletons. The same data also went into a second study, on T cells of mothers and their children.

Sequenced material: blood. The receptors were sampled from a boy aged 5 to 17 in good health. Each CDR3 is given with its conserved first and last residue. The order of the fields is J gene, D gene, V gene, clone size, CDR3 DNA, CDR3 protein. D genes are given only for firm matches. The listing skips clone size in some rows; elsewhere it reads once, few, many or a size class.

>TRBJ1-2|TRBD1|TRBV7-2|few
TGTGCCAGCAGCTCCGGGACAGGGGGCTCGTACTATGGCTACACCTTC
CASSSGTGGSYYGYTF
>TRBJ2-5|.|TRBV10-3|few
TGTGCCATCAGTGCGGGAGGGGGCGAGACCCAGTACTTC
CAISAGGGETQYF
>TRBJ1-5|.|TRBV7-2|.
TGTGCCAGCAGTTCCCGCCGGGATGGCAATCAGCCCCAGCATTTT
CASSSRRDGNQPQHF
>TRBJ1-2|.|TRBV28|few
TGTGCCAGCAGTTTATCCGGGGGCGCGATTTATGGCTACACCTTC
CASSLSGGAIYGYTF
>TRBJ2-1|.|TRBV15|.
TGTGCCACCAGCAGAGATCTGGGGGGGCCCTACAATGAGCAGTTCTTC
CATSRDLGGPYNEQFF
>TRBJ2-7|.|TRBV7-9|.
TGTGCCAGCAACTCTCGGGACACCTACTACGAGCAGTACTTC
CASNSRDTYYEQYF
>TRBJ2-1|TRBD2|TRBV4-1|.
TGCGCCAGCAGCCAAGACGGGACTAGCGGGAGCGTACAGTTCTTC
CASSQDGTSGSVQFF
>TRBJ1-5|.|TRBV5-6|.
TGTGCCAGCAGCTTCGGCAGGGTAGACCAGCCCCAGCATTTT
CASSFGRVDQPQHF
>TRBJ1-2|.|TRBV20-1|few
TGCAGTGCTAGAGATCTCCGCGCCTATGGCTACACCTTC
CSARDLRAYGYTF
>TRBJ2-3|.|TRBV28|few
TGTGCCAGCAGTTTCACCCTACTGGAAGGTACGCAGTATTTT
CASSFTLLEGTQYF
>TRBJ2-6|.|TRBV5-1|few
TGCGCCAGCAGCGCCGTGGTTCCTGGGGCCAACGTCCTGACTTTC
CASSAVVPGANVLTF
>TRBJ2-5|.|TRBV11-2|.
TGTGCCAGCAACCTCCCGCCGGGTCACACAACGAGAGAGACCCAGTACTTC
CASNLPPGHTTRETQYF
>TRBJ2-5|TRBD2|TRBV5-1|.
TGCGCCAGCAGCTTGATCGGCACTAGCGGTTTTGAGACCCAGTACTTC
CASSLIGTSGFETQYF
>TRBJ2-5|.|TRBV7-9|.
TGTGCCAGCACCTCGGGCGCGCCAGAGACCCAGTACTTC
CASTSGAPETQYF
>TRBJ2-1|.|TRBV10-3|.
TGTGCCATCAGTGAGAGGGGGACACAGTCCTACAATGAGCAGTTCTTC
CAISERGTQSYNEQFF
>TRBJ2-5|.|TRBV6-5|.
TGTGCCAGCAGTTCCCTATTCGTGCGGAGGGGAGAGACCCAGTACTTC
CASSSLFVRRGETQYF
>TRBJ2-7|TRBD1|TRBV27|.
TGTGCCAGCAGCGCCGGGACAGGGGAATACGAGCAGTACTTC
CASSAGTGEYEQYF
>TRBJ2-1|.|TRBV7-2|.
TGTGCCAGCAGCTTTTGGGACGGGCAGTTCTTC
CASSFWDGQFF
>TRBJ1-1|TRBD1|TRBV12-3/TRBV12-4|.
TGTGCCAGCAGTAGGGGACAGGGGCACACTGAAGCTTTCTTT
CASSRGQGHTEAFF
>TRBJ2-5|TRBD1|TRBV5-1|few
TGCGCCAGTTCGACAGGGGGCGTAGGGGTGGTCCAAGAGACCCAGTACTTC
CASSTGGVGVVQETQYF
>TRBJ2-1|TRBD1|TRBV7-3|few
TGTGCCAGCAGCCCCCGGGCAGGGGGCCATGAGCAGTTCTTC
CASSPRAGGHEQFF
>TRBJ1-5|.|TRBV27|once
TGTGCCAGCAGTTTCGTAATTGATCAGCCCCAGCATTTT
CASSFVIDQPQHF
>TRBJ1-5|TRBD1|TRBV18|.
TGTGCCAGCTCCCCAGACAGGGGGCGAAATCAGCCCCAGCATTTT
CASSPDRGRNQPQHF
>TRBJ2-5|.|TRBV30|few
TGTGCCTGGACGGAGGGGCGAGAGACCCAGTACTTC
CAWTEGRETQYF
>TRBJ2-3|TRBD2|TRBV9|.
TGTGCCAGCAGTCGGGGGACTAGTTACAGCACAGATACGCAGTATTTT
CASSRGTSYSTDTQYF
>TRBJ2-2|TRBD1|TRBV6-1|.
TGTGCCAGCAGTGGCAGGGGGACCGGGGAGCTGTTTTTT
CASSGRGTGELFF